Following are 22 T cell receptor beta chains from one sample sequenced in a study of blood T cell repertoires in COVID-19. Measured with immunoSEQ multiplex PCR; TCRdb has only the in-frame clones, and not every one. The table shows some 230,000 clones, with approximately 92% occurring only once. Sample: PBMCs or T cells enriched from blood (not recorded which). These receptors came from a woman aged 18-29 years in a cohort exposed to, infected with or recovered from COVID-19 (not recorded which).

This clone was observed once. V gene TRBV4-2 combines with J gene TRBJ2-2, with TRBD2 as a possible D gene (5 bases). V was clipped by 4 bases and J by 7 bases, with 10 bases between them. The CDR3 loop spans 13 amino acids. Germline CDR1 is LGHNA and CDR2 is YNFKEQ. CDR3: CASSPVGSGELFF. The CDR3 DNA is TGTGCCAGCAGCCCGGTAGGGAGCGGGGAGCTGTTTTTT.

This clone was seen a single time. J is TRBJ1-2 and V is TRBV7-9, with D uncertain. Germline lookup yields CDR1 SEHNR and CDR2 FQNEAQ (reference sequence). Trimming left V 1 base short and J 12 bases short, with 12 bases between. This CDR3 region has 12 residues. CDR3 sequence: CASSLVLSGDTF. DNA for the CDR3: TGTGCCAGCAGCTTAGTTCTATCCGGGGACACCTTC.

This CDR3 is CASSYSTPVQEETQYF. DNA for the CDR3: TGTGCCAGCAGTTACTCCACCCCCGTGCAGGAAGAGACCCAGTACTTC. The V and J genes are TRBV6-5 and TRBJ2-5; D not resolved. Deletions cut 0 bases from V and 3 bases from J, with 14 bases between. The CDR3 is 16 amino acids. The V gene's germline CDR1 is MNHEY and CDR2 SVGAGI.

This CDR3 is CASSQGDPGRQPQHF. CDR3 DNA: TGTGCCAGCAGCCAAGGTGATCCAGGGCGGCAGCCCCAGCATTTT. The chain couples TRBV4-2 to TRBJ1-5; tentative D call: TRBD1 (5 bases). V was pared by 1 base and J by 7 bases, with 14 bases between. The CDR3 length is 15 residues. The germline CDR1 and CDR2 sequences are LGHNA and YNFKEQ.

This chain links TRBV6-5 with TRBJ1-5; D is uncertain. Germline lookup yields CDR1 MNHEY and CDR2 SVGAGI. Trimming left V 8 bases short and J 2 bases short, with 7 bases between. The CDR3 is 12 residues long. The CDR3 DNA reads TGTGCCAGCGGGGAGGGCAATCAGCCCCAGCATTTT. Its translation: CASGEGNQPQHF.

This rearrangement joins TRBV28 to TRBJ2-2; TRBD2 might be the D (7 bases). Germline-derived CDR1 and CDR2 are MDHEN and SYDVKM. Trimming took 3 bases from V and 0 from J, leaving 14 bases between them. This CDR3 comprises 17 residues. The CDR3 sequence is CASSFMTGGPNTGELFF. The CDR3, as DNA: TGTGCCAGCAGTTTCATGACGGGGGGCCCGAACACCGGGGAGCTGTTTTTT.

This sequence joins TRBV5-4 and TRBJ2-7, with TRBD2 identical over 8 bases. Germline CDR1 SGHNT, CDR2 YYREEE (reference sequence). The CDR3 runs 15 residues. The V segment lost 0 bases and the J segment 4 bases; nucleotides outside the gene matches: 6. CDR3 loop: CASSLGVAGMYEQYF. CDR3 sequence (DNA): TGTGCCAGCAGCTTGGGGGTAGCGGGGATGTACGAGCAGTACTTC.

The genes are TRBV11-3 and TRBJ1-2; D is unclear. The V gene's germline CDR1 is SGHNT and CDR2 YENEEA. Trimming removed 5 bases at V and 2 bases at J, with 12 bases between. CDR3 size: 14 residues. The CDR3 nucleotides are TGTGCCAGCAGCCCCAGGACTGACAACTATGGCTACACCTTC. Residues: CASSPRTDNYGYTF.

This clone occurred once. The chain couples TRBV7-6 to TRBJ2-3; D is unresolved. The CDR3 totals 15 residues. The germline V gene has CDR1 SGHVS and CDR2 FNYEAQ. V was pared by 1 base and J by 0 bases, with 8 bases between. The CDR3 region has the DNA TGTGCCAGCAGCTTAGGAGGAACTAGCACAGATACGCAGTATTTT. Translation: CASSLGGTSTDTQYF.

In its sample, this clone was seen a few times. This chain connects TRBV10-1 to TRBJ2-7, with 11 positions matching TRBD2. From germline, CDR1 is WNHNN and CDR2 SYGVQD (reference sequence). Trimming removed 9 bases from V and 7 bases from J; junction bases left unmatched: 11. CDR3 length: 14 amino acids. CDR3 region: CASGTSGLLGEQYF. DNA for the CDR3: TGCGCCAGTGGGACTAGCGGCCTGTTGGGAGAGCAGTACTTC.

The chain is built from TRBV24-1 and TRBJ1-2, with D unresolved. This CDR3 contains 13 residues. Deletions cut 4 bases from V and 6 bases from J, with 11 bases between. Germline V CDR1 and CDR2: KGHDR, SFDVKD. CDR3 bases: TGTGCCACCAGTGAAACCCCCCGGGATGGCTACACCTTC. Its translation is CATSETPRDGYTF.

The chain recombines TRBV6-5 with TRBJ1-2; the D is unclear. CDR1 is MNHEY and CDR2 is SVGAGI in the germline V gene. There are 15 residues in the CDR3. The V and J ends lost 6 bases and 8 bases respectively, with 22 bases between them. CDR3 coding DNA: TGTGCCAGCAGGGACCGCGAGGGTGTCCCTCGGGGCTACACCTTC. It codes for CASRDREGVPRGYTF.

The V call is TRBV7-8, the J call TRBJ2-3; 12 bases align to TRBD2. This CDR3 is built from 16 residues. Germline V gives CDR1 SGHVS, CDR2 FQNEAQ. V gave up 4 bases and J gave up 2 bases; unmatched junction bases: 4. The CDR3 loop is CASSSGTSGFTDTQYF. CDR3 DNA sequence: TGTGCCAGCAGCTCTGGGACTAGCGGGTTCACAGATACGCAGTATTTT.

The chain employs TRBV4-1 and TRBJ1-5, with D perhaps matching TRBD1 (5 bases). The CDR3 is 17 residues long. Germline V gene sequence: CDR1 MGHRA, CDR2 YSYEKL. V was trimmed by 0 bases and J by 2 bases, leaving 14 bases between them. The CDR3 nucleotides read TGCGCCAGCAGCCAAGAGTGGCCAGGGAGGGGCAATCAGCCCCAGCATTTT. Amino acid sequence: CASSQEWPGRGNQPQHF.

The chain has TRBV28 and TRBJ1-4, with 7 bases matching TRBD1. Losses at the gene ends were 2 bases for V and 8 bases for J; bases not matched to a gene: 5. CDR1 is MDHEN, CDR2 SYDVKM, per germline. The CDR3 extends over 14 amino acids. This chain's CDR3 is CASSLRTGREKLFF. The CDR3 region has the DNA TGTGCCAGCAGTTTACGGACAGGTCGGGAAAAACTGTTTTTT. The full variable domain, its missing parts supplied by reference TRBV28 and TRBJ1-4, is DVKVTQSSRYLVKRTGEKVFLECVQDMDHENMFWYRQDPGLGLRLIYFSYDVKMKEKGDIPEGYSVSREKKERFSLILESASTNQTSMYLCASSLRTGREKLFFGSGTQLSVL.

The rearrangement links TRBV14 to TRBJ1-1; 7 positions match TRBD1. This CDR3 has 14 amino acids. The J segment lost 0 bases and the V segment lost 4 bases, leaving 2 bases of the junction unmatched. The V gene's germline CDR1 is SGHDN and CDR2 FVKESK. The DNA of the CDR3 is TGTGCCAGCAGCCGACAGGGAGTGAACACTGAAGCTTTCTTT. Encoded protein: CASSRQGVNTEAFF.

The chain has TRBV7-8 and TRBJ2-7; 10 bases line up with TRBD2. V trimming: 5 bases; J trimming: 4 bases; junction bases outside the gene matches: 8. This CDR3 has 15 amino acids. Looked up from germline, CDR1 is SGHVS and CDR2 is FQNEAQ. CDR3 amino acids: CASSTRVAGGYEQYF. CDR3 sequence (DNA): TGTGCCAGCAGCACCCGGGTAGCGGGGGGATACGAGCAGTACTTC.

The genes are TRBV5-6 and TRBJ1-2; D is unresolved. The V and J ends lost 0 bases and 0 bases respectively, with 6 bases between them. The CDR3 totals 14 residues. Germline V gives CDR1 SGHDT, CDR2 YYEEEE. The CDR3 loop is CASSLDMANYGYTF. DNA of the CDR3: TGTGCCAGCAGCTTGGACATGGCTAACTATGGCTACACCTTC.

This chain links TRBV6-5 with TRBJ2-2; TRBD1 aligns across 7 bases. The length of the CDR3 is 14 residues. Germline values: CDR1 MNHEY, CDR2 SVGAGI. V gave up 5 bases and J gave up 7 bases; unmatched junction bases: 7. As DNA, the CDR3 is TGTGCCAGCAGTCAAAGGGGGCGAGACGGGGAGCTGTTTTTT. Translated, it gives CASSQRGRDGELFF.

The chain combines TRBV5-4 with TRBJ2-2; the match to TRBD2 covers 11 bases. Germline trimming cut 5 bases from V and 4 bases from J; bases unmatched to any gene: 7. The CDR3 totals 16 residues. Germline values: CDR1 SGHNT, CDR2 YYREEE (reference sequence). CDR3 nucleotide sequence: TGTGCCAGCAGTCTTACTAGCGGGAGTACCACCGGGGAGCTGTTTTTT. Protein product: CASSLTSGSTTGELFF.

The chain employs TRBV7-7 and TRBJ2-5; tentatively, D is TRBD1 (5 bases). V lost 2 bases and J 5 bases, leaving 15 bases between the germline ends. CDR3 size: 15 residues. Germline CDR1 and CDR2: SSHAT and FNYEAQ (reference sequence). The CDR3 region has the DNA TGTGCCAGCAGCTTAAGGGCAGGGATGGGCGAGACCCAGTACTTC. Protein sequence: CASSLRAGMGETQYF.

The genes are TRBV11-2 and TRBJ1-1; D may be TRBD1 (5 bases). The length of the CDR3 is 14 residues. Germline values: CDR1 SGHAT, CDR2 FQNNGV. V gave up 9 bases and J gave up 6 bases, with 20 bases separating them. This CDR3 reads CASQPQGVPAEAFF. The CDR3 region has the DNA TGTGCCAGTCAACCTCAAGGGGTCCCCGCTGAAGCTTTCTTT.